Following are 15 T cell receptor beta chains from one sample sequenced in a study of blood T cell repertoires in COVID-19. Clones were sequenced by immunoSEQ multiplex PCR, and TCRdb holds only the in-frame ones, with some missing. The table shows 100,000 to 130,000 clones, with 85% to 95% occurring only once. Material: peripheral blood. The receptors shown here come from a woman in her twenties or thirties with acute or convalescent COVID-19.

V usage is TRBV23-1 and J usage is TRBJ2-1; 10 nucleotides align to TRBD2. TRBV23-1 is labeled an ORF, and its function is uncertain. CDR3 length equals 18 residues. The trim removed 3 bases at V and 7 bases at J, leaving 15 bases unmatched. The CDR3 nucleotides read TGCGCCAGCAGTCACCATCCAGACTCTAGCGGGAGAGGTAATGAGCAGTTCTTC. Protein sequence: CASSHHPDSSGRGNEQFF.

CDR3 sequence: CASSLGLAGEQYF. CDR3 nucleotide sequence: TGTGCCAGCAGCTTGGGCCTGGCAGGCGAGCAGTATTTT. The chain has TRBV5-6 and TRBJ2-3; no firm D call. The CDR3 covers 13 residues. Germline V CDR1 and CDR2: SGHDT, YYEEEE. Trimming shortened V by 0 bases and J by 11 bases, and 13 bases separated the two germline ends.

The gene calls are TRBV2 and TRBJ1-6, with 8 bases fitting TRBD1. Germline V CDR1 and CDR2: SNHLY, FYNNEI. The CDR3 is 15 residues long. V gave up 7 bases and J gave up 9 bases; unmatched junction bases: 11. The CDR3 DNA reads as TGTGCCAGCACTCAGCTGGCAGGGGGCGGTTCACCCCTCCACTTT. Its translation: CASTQLAGGGSPLHF.

The chain has TRBV6-2 or TRBV6-3 and TRBJ2-2, with 7 bases lining up with TRBD2. Looked up from germline, CDR1 is MNHEY and CDR2 is SVGEGT. This CDR3 region has 18 residues. V gave up 0 bases and J gave up 2 bases; unmatched junction bases: 9. CDR3 in amino acids: CASSYSSAGLTNTGELFF. DNA of the CDR3: TGTGCCAGCAGTTACTCGAGCGCGGGACTAACTAACACCGGGGAGCTGTTTTTT.

The gene calls are TRBV29-1 and TRBJ2-5, with D perhaps matching TRBD1 (6 bases). This CDR3 contains 12 residues. Germline CDR1 is SQVTM and CDR2 is ANQGSEA. V was trimmed by 6 bases and J by 2 bases, leaving 10 bases between them. CDR3 bases: TGCAGCGTCCGGACAGCTCAAGAGACCCAGTACTTC. It is translated as CSVRTAQETQYF.

V gene TRBV2 combines with J gene TRBJ1-1; 7 positions match TRBD1. V gave up 6 bases and J gave up 1 base; unmatched junction bases: 2. The CDR3 length is 13 residues. Germline loops: CDR1 SNHLY, CDR2 FYNNEI. The CDR3 spells CASRTGTNTEAFF. DNA for the CDR3: TGTGCCAGCAGGACAGGGACGAACACTGAAGCTTTCTTT.

The chain has TRBV27 and TRBJ1-6; no reliable D call. CDR3 length equals 15 residues. V gave up 7 bases and J gave up 6 bases, with 16 bases separating them. Germline V gene sequence: CDR1 MNHEY, CDR2 SMNVEV (reference sequence). CDR3 loop: CASKLKPAGNSPLHF. The CDR3, as DNA: TGTGCCAGCAAACTTAAACCGGCGGGTAATTCACCCCTCCACTTT.

This chain uses TRBV6-2 or TRBV6-3 with TRBJ1-5; weak D call: TRBD1 (5 bases). Trimming pared 2 bases from V and 5 bases from J, leaving 16 bases between. CDR1 MNHEY and CDR2 SVGEGT come from the germline V gene. This CDR3 has 16 residues. The CDR3 DNA reads TGTGCCAGCAGTTACCCCCGGGGGGGTTTTGATCAGCCCCAGCATTTT. This translates into CASSYPRGGFDQPQHF.

The genes are TRBV30 and TRBJ1-1; D perhaps matches TRBD1 (5 bases). Germline CDR1 GTSNPN, CDR2 SVGIG (reference sequence). The CDR3 has 14 amino acids. Trimming took 3 bases from V and 1 from J, leaving 12 bases between them. The CDR3 region has the DNA TGTGCCTGGAGGGAGGGGCACCCGAACACTGAAGCTTTCTTT. It translates to CAWREGHPNTEAFF.

The chain has TRBV19 and TRBJ2-1, with D tentatively TRBD2 (6 bases). V was clipped by 3 bases and J by 7 bases, with 13 bases between them. CDR1 is LNHDA, CDR2 SQIVND, per germline (reference sequence). The CDR3 consists of 14 residues. The CDR3 reads CASSMSDYTNEQFF. The DNA of the CDR3 is TGTGCCAGTAGTATGTCGGACTATACTAATGAGCAGTTCTTC.

The chain links TRBV11-3 to TRBJ2-5; 8 bases are a match to TRBD1. Unmatched junction bases numbered 5, after V lost 1 base and J lost 4 bases. CDR3 length: 15 amino acids. Germline V lookup: CDR1 SGHNT, CDR2 YENEEA. CDR3 DNA sequence: TGTGCCAGCAGCTTAGGATGGACAGGGATAGAGACCCAGTACTTC. As protein: CASSLGWTGIETQYF.

Only one count was recorded for this clone. This rearrangement joins TRBV4-2 to TRBJ2-7, with D perhaps matching TRBD2 (5 bases). V lost 6 bases and J 2 bases, leaving 17 bases between the germline ends. There are 15 residues in the CDR3. Germline-derived CDR1 and CDR2 are LGHNA and YNFKEQ. The CDR3 loop is CASSRSPGDTYEQYF. The CDR3 coding sequence is TGTGCCAGCAGTCGCTCCCCCGGGGATACCTACGAGCAGTACTTC.

This chain joins TRBV30 and TRBJ1-6, with D possibly matching TRBD1 (6 bases). V dropped 3 bases and J dropped 8 bases, with 11 bases sitting between them. This CDR3 is 13 amino acids long. Per the germline V gene, CDR1 is GTSNPN and CDR2 is SVGIG (reference sequence). The DNA of the CDR3 is TGTGCCTGGAGCACAGGGTCCGATTCACCCCTCCACTTT. The encoded protein is CAWSTGSDSPLHF.

This clone is labeled medium-sized (0.01 to 0.1%). This chain joins TRBV18 and TRBJ1-1; no definite D call. CDR1 and CDR2 (germline): KGHSH, LQKENI. Trimming pared 1 base from V and 8 bases from J, leaving 8 bases between. The CDR3 length is 12 residues. The CDR3 region is CASSPQGAEAFF. Here the CDR3 DNA reads TGTGCCAGCTCACCACAGGGAGCGGAAGCTTTCTTT.

V and J are TRBV5-4 and TRBJ2-7; TRBD1 matches 8 bases. Germline V lookup: CDR1 SGHNT, CDR2 YYREEE (reference sequence). The CDR3 has 15 amino acids. The junction had 6 bases not matched to a gene; V was cut back by 4 bases and J by 0 bases. The CDR3 DNA follows: TGTGCCAGCAGCCAGGGACAGGCCACCTCCTACGAGCAGTACTTC. Translation gives CASSQGQATSYEQYF.